Shown below are 17 T cell receptor beta chains from a single sample sequenced in a study of PD-1 blockade in classical Hodgkin lymphoma. Noted time point: newly diagnosed, previously untreated cHL patient sample. Out of thawed PBMCs, magnetic negative selection purified CD4+ T cells. Assay: immunoSEQ multiplex PCR; the TCRdb copy retains only in-frame clones and omits some. The sample lists about 35,000 clones, roughly 90% occurring once. Sequencing was done on a sample of CD4+ T cells from blood. These receptors originate from a human donor with classical Hodgkin lymphoma.

The J gene is TRBJ2-5, the V gene TRBV16; the D gene is possibly TRBD1 (5 bases). There are 15 residues in the CDR3. Germline values: CDR1 KGHSY, CDR2 FQNENV. V was cut by 3 bases and J by 1 base, with 12 bases left in between. The DNA for the CDR3 is TGTGCCAGCAGCCACGGTGTGGGGCCCCAAGAGACCCAGTACTTC. This codes for CASSHGVGPQETQYF.

The chain carries TRBV7-2 and TRBJ2-1; D gene uncertain. The CDR3 totals 15 residues. CDR1 and CDR2 (germline): SGHTA, FQGNSA. With 3 bases removed from V and 4 bases from J, the gap between germline ends came to 13 bases. CDR3 DNA: TGTGCCAGCAGCTTGGGCAGGCTATCTTACAATGAGCAGTTCTTC. It encodes CASSLGRLSYNEQFF.

The chain carries TRBV28 and TRBJ1-6; the D is unclear. This CDR3 contains 15 residues. Trimming shortened V by 5 bases and J by 9 bases, and 17 bases separated the two germline ends. Germline values: CDR1 MDHEN, CDR2 SYDVKM. CDR3 in amino acids: CASSVTLGDGSPLHF. CDR3 in DNA: TGTGCCAGCAGTGTGACCCTTGGGGATGGTTCACCCCTCCACTTT. Full variable domain (missing parts from reference TRBV28 and TRBJ1-6): DVKVTQSSRYLVKRTGEKVFLECVQDMDHENMFWYRQDPGLGLRLIYFSYDVKMKEKGDIPEGYSVSREKKERFSLILESASTNQTSMYLCASSVTLGDGSPLHFGNGTRLTVT.

The rearrangement links TRBV19 to TRBJ1-1; D not certain. CDR3 length equals 11 residues. V gave up 4 bases and J gave up 7 bases, with 7 bases separating them. The germline CDR1 and CDR2 sequences are LNHDA and SQIVND (reference sequence). CDR3 nucleotide sequence: TGTGCCAGTAGTAGTCACGGTGAAGCTTTCTTT. It encodes CASSSHGEAFF.

The rearrangement links TRBV7-6 to TRBJ2-5; D is possibly TRBD2 (6 bases). There are 15 residues in the CDR3. Trimming removed 1 base at V and 5 bases at J, with 14 bases between. Germline V CDR1 and CDR2: SGHVS, FNYEAQ. CDR3 protein: CASSLDRGLLETQYF. CDR3 nucleotide sequence: TGTGCCAGCAGCTTAGATCGGGGGTTGTTGGAGACCCAGTACTTC. Filled out from reference TRBV7-6 and TRBJ2-5, the complete variable domain reads GAGVSQSPRYKVTKRGQDVALRCDPISGHVSLYWYRQALGQGPEFLTYFNYEAQQDKSGLPNDRFSAERPEGSISTLTIQRTEQRDSAMYRCASSLDRGLLETQYFGPGTRLLVL.

The chain employs TRBV2 and TRBJ2-2, with 7 bases aligning to TRBD1. V lost 7 bases to trimming and J lost 0 bases; unmatched junction nucleotides: 5. Germline V gene sequence: CDR1 SNHLY, CDR2 FYNNEI. This CDR3 spans 15 amino acids. CDR3 nucleotide sequence: TGTGCCAGCAACTGGGACAGTACGAACACCGGGGAGCTGTTTTTT. It specifies CASNWDSTNTGELFF.

This rearrangement joins TRBV7-9 to TRBJ1-2; D not certain. The CDR3 totals 13 residues. Trimming took off 0 bases at V and 9 bases at J, with 11 bases between the two ends. Germline V gene sequence: CDR1 SEHNR, CDR2 FQNEAQ (reference sequence). The CDR3: CASSLAGWESYTF. Written as DNA, the CDR3 is TGTGCCAGCAGCTTAGCGGGTTGGGAGAGCTACACCTTC.

In this sample, this clone turned up once. The chain joins TRBV7-2 to TRBJ1-4; D perhaps matches TRBD1 (5 bases). Germline V gene data show CDR1 as SGHTA and CDR2 as FQGNSA. CDR3 length: 16 residues. Trimming removed 1 base from V and 5 bases from J, with 14 bases in between. CDR3 amino acids: CASSLGSAGKNEKLFF. In DNA, the CDR3 is TGTGCCAGCAGCTTAGGTTCCGCAGGGAAAAATGAAAAACTGTTTTTT.

V and J are TRBV6-5 and TRBJ1-3; D unclear. Germline assignment: CDR1 MNHEY and CDR2 SVGAGI. Trimming left V 2 bases short and J 4 bases short, with 3 bases between. The CDR3 extends over 12 amino acids. CDR3 sequence: CASSYEGNTIYF. The CDR3, as DNA: TGTGCCAGCAGTTACGAAGGAAACACCATATATTTT.

The chain combines TRBV25-1 with TRBJ1-5, with D possibly being TRBD1 (5 bases). With 1 base removed from V and 3 bases from J, the gap between germline ends came to 10 bases. Per the germline V gene, CDR1 is MGHDK and CDR2 is SYGVNS. CDR3 length: 15 amino acids. The CDR3 sequence is CASSESGYNNQPQHF. The CDR3 DNA is TGTGCCAGCAGTGAATCAGGGTATAACAATCAGCCCCAGCATTTT. Looking up the rest from reference TRBV25-1 and TRBJ1-5 gives the full variable domain: EADIYQTPRYLVIGTGKKITLECSQTMGHDKMYWYQQDPGMELHLIHYSYGVNSTEKGDLSSESTVSRIRTEHFPLTLESARPSHTSQYLCASSESGYNNQPQHFGDGTRLSIL.

The chain carries TRBV7-9 and TRBJ1-4, with D perhaps matching TRBD1 (5 bases). V was trimmed by 1 base and J by 6 bases, leaving 9 bases between them. The CDR3 has 14 amino acids. Germline V CDR1 and CDR2: SEHNR, FQNEAQ (reference sequence). CDR3 sequence reads: CASSLEGRDEKLFF. For the CDR3, the DNA is TGTGCCAGCAGCTTAGAGGGGCGGGATGAAAAACTGTTTTTT.

The chain couples TRBV19 to TRBJ1-3; D remains ambiguous. In germline, CDR1 is LNHDA, CDR2 SQIVND (reference sequence). Deletions cut 5 bases from V and 7 bases from J, with 12 bases between. The CDR3 has 13 amino acids. CDR3 amino acids: CASSEQRGNTIYF. Written as DNA, the CDR3 is TGTGCCAGTAGTGAACAAAGAGGCAACACCATATATTTT. Full variable domain (outside the CDR3, taken from reference TRBV19 and TRBJ1-3): DGGITQSPKYLFRKEGQNVTLSCEQNLNHDAMYWYRQDPGQGLRLIYYSQIVNDFQKGDIAEGYSVSREKKESFPLTVTSAQKNPTAFYLCASSEQRGNTIYFGEGSWLTVV.

The genes are TRBV6-6 and TRBJ2-7; no clear D gene. V was trimmed by 4 bases and J by 0 bases, leaving 13 bases between them. This CDR3 has 15 residues. Per germline, CDR1 MNHNY and CDR2 SVGAGI (reference sequence). The CDR3 sequence: CASSSRIGLSYEQYF. CDR3 DNA sequence: TGTGCCAGCAGTTCCCGGATAGGGCTCTCCTACGAGCAGTACTTC.

DNA for the CDR3: TGTGCCAGCAGTAGATTCGGGTTCGGAAACACTGAAGCTTTCTTT. It encodes CASSRFGFGNTEAFF. J is TRBJ1-1 and V is TRBV6-5; no reliable D call. Trimming pared 5 bases from V and 2 bases from J, leaving 15 bases between. There are 15 residues in the CDR3. Germline CDR1 and CDR2: MNHEY and SVGAGI.

The chain employs TRBV5-6 and TRBJ2-3; 7 positions agree with TRBD1. Per the germline V gene, CDR1 is SGHDT and CDR2 is YYEEEE. The CDR3 spans 15 residues. After removal of 0 bases from V and 2 bases from J, the junction contained 3 bases not matched to a gene. CDR3 residues: CASSLDRGVTDTQYF. CDR3 DNA sequence: TGTGCCAGCAGCTTGGACAGGGGAGTCACAGATACGCAGTATTTT.

J is TRBJ2-3 and V is TRBV6-1; D is possibly TRBD1 or TRBD2 (6 bases each). Between the trimmed V and J ends, which lost 4 bases and 6 bases, there was a span of 17 bases. CDR1 is MNHNS, CDR2 SASEGT, per germline. This CDR3 comprises 15 residues. CDR3 protein: CASSVPGVGSDTQYF. CDR3 sequence (DNA): TGTGCCAGCAGTGTTCCAGGGGTCGGGAGCGATACGCAGTATTTT.

The table lists this clone with a count of one. The chain couples TRBV28 to TRBJ2-7; 7 positions match TRBD2. Germline lookup yields CDR1 MDHEN and CDR2 SYDVKM. With V trimmed by 3 bases and J by 2 bases, 13 bases remained unmatched. The CDR3 has 17 amino acids. CDR3: CASSFPPGLPPPYEQYF. CDR3 DNA: TGTGCCAGCAGTTTCCCCCCGGGACTACCACCCCCCTACGAGCAGTACTTC.